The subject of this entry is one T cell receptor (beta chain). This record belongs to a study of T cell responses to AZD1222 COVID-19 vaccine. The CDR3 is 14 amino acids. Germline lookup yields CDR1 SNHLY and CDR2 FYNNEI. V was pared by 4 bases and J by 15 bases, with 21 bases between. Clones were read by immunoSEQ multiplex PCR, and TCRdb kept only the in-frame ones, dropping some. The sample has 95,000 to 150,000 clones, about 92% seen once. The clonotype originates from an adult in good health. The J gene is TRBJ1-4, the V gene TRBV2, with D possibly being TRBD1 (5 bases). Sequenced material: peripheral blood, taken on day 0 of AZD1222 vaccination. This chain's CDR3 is CASSGPGFGVRMFF. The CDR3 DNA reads TGTGCCAGCAGTGGGCCAGGGTTTGGAGTGAGGATGTTTTTT.